These 20 T cell receptor beta chains originate from one sample sequenced in a study of blood T cell repertoires in COVID-19 (dated by TCRdb to 2020 to 2021). The receptor library was made with the immunoSEQ multiplex PCR assay. Entries here come from immuneACCESS through TCRdb and include only in-frame sequences with V and J called. Some clones fail to appear in such tables; in the studies checked, an unresolved V gene covers under half of the shortfall, and the cause of the remainder is unknown. The sample table lists 43,000 or so clones, over 80% of them with a count of one. The ten largest clones capture just over 15% of the sample. The sequenced sample consisted of peripheral blood. Receptor source: a man in his 60s with active COVID-19.

The chain is built from TRBV6-5 and TRBJ1-2; no definite D call. V lost 9 bases, J lost 0 bases, and 11 bases lay in between. CDR1 and CDR2 (germline): MNHEY, SVGAGI. This CDR3 spans 13 amino acids. The CDR3 sequence is CASIPLANYGYTF. CDR3 in DNA: TGTGCCAGTATTCCCCTAGCTAACTATGGCTACACCTTC.

The chain is built from TRBV4-1 and TRBJ2-1; D is ambiguous. Trimming took 4 bases from V and 0 from J, leaving 13 bases between them. CDR3 length: 16 amino acids. Germline loops: CDR1 MGHRA, CDR2 YSYEKL. CDR3 loop: CASSLDSASSYNEQFF. The CDR3 region has the DNA TGCGCCAGCAGCCTTGATTCAGCGAGCTCCTACAATGAGCAGTTCTTC.

The CDR3 region is CSASPGEDRRQPQHF. The CDR3 region has the DNA TGCAGTGCTAGTCCGGGAGAGGACAGGCGGCAGCCCCAGCATTTT. V gene TRBV20-1 combines with J gene TRBJ1-5; 7 positions agree with TRBD1. CDR1 and CDR2 (germline): DFQATT, SNEGSKA (reference sequence). The CDR3 is made up of 15 amino acids. Losses at the gene ends were 3 bases for V and 7 bases for J; bases not matched to a gene: 12.

J is TRBJ1-5 and V is TRBV27; no reliable D call. Trimming shortened V by 0 bases and J by 6 bases, and 6 bases separated the two germline ends. This CDR3 is built from 13 residues. Germline V lookup: CDR1 MNHEY, CDR2 SMNVEV (reference sequence). As DNA, the CDR3 is TGTGCCAGCAGTTTATCCTTCCGTCAGCCCCAGCATTTT. Amino acid sequence: CASSLSFRQPQHF.

The chain couples TRBV28 to TRBJ1-1; no clear D. Germline lookup yields CDR1 MDHEN and CDR2 SYDVKM. V lost 5 bases and J 3 bases, leaving 7 bases between the germline ends. The CDR3 contains 12 residues. The CDR3 is CASSRVDTEAFF. DNA for the CDR3: TGTGCCAGCAGTCGGGTTGACACTGAAGCTTTCTTT.

The chain links TRBV25-1 to TRBJ2-7; D remains ambiguous. The V end was cut by 0 bases, the J end by 0 bases, with 12 bases between. The CDR3 consists of 16 residues. Germline CDR1 MGHDK, CDR2 SYGVNS. The chain's CDR3 is CASSEYFSDASYEQYF. DNA for the CDR3: TGTGCCAGCAGTGAATATTTCAGCGATGCCTCCTACGAGCAGTACTTC.

The rearrangement links TRBV19 to TRBJ1-1; 8 bases fit TRBD1. Germline lookup yields CDR1 LNHDA and CDR2 SQIVND (reference sequence). The CDR3 runs to 15 residues. The junction had 11 bases not matched to a gene; V was cut back by 5 bases and J by 6 bases. The CDR3 region is CASSPNPGQGAEAFF. Here the CDR3 DNA reads TGTGCCAGTAGTCCAAACCCCGGACAGGGCGCTGAAGCTTTCTTT.

As for this clone: The identical CDR3 is also encoded by other nucleotide sequences in the sample. This sequence joins TRBV2 and TRBJ2-7; 9 nucleotides match TRBD1. The CDR3 runs to 15 residues. The V gene end was trimmed by 3 bases and the J gene end by 0 bases; junction bases not matched to a gene: 3. Germline lookup yields CDR1 SNHLY and CDR2 FYNNEI. The CDR3 is CASSEPGQGSYEQYF. The CDR3, as DNA: TGTGCCAGCAGTGAGCCGGGACAGGGCTCCTACGAGCAGTACTTC.

The chain uses TRBV30 and TRBJ2-3; D perhaps matches TRBD2 (5 bases). The CDR3 runs to 13 residues. Trimming shortened V by 0 bases and J by 8 bases, and 12 bases separated the two germline ends. In germline, CDR1 is GTSNPN, CDR2 SVGIG (reference sequence). Here the CDR3 reads CAWSVGGEVTQYF. The CDR3 nucleotides are TGTGCCTGGAGTGTAGGAGGCGAGGTTACGCAGTATTTT. The full variable domain, its missing parts supplied by reference TRBV30 and TRBJ2-3, is SQTIHQWPATLVQPVGSPLSLECTVEGTSNPNLYWYRQAAGRGLQLLFYSVGIGQISSEVPQNLSASRPQDRQFILSSKKLLLSDSGFYLCAWSVGGEVTQYFGPGTRLTVL.

CDR3 amino acids: CASSLGVRRVGATGELFF. CDR3 in DNA: TGTGCCAGCAGCTTAGGGGTTCGTCGGGTAGGGGCCACCGGGGAGCTGTTTTTT. The V and J genes are TRBV7-9 and TRBJ2-2; weak D call: TRBD1 (5 bases). V lost 1 base and J 4 bases, leaving 19 bases between the germline ends. The CDR3 length is 18 residues. Germline lookup yields CDR1 SEHNR and CDR2 FQNEAQ (reference sequence).

The chain uses TRBV13 and TRBJ2-3; 11 nucleotides agree with TRBD2. CDR1 PRHDT and CDR2 FYEKMQ come from the germline V gene (reference sequence). This CDR3 contains 16 residues. The junction had 5 bases not matched to a gene; V was cut back by 5 bases and J by 1 base. The CDR3 loop reads CASSHRLAGRTDTQYF. The CDR3 DNA is TGTGCCAGCAGCCACAGACTAGCGGGACGCACAGATACGCAGTATTTT.

The chain carries TRBV7-8 and TRBJ2-1; TRBD1 matches at 8 bases. This CDR3 is built from 15 residues. The germline gives CDR1 SGHVS, CDR2 FQNEAQ. With V trimmed by 4 bases and J by 6 bases, 8 bases remained unmatched. The CDR3 bases are TGTGCCAGCAGCTCCGGACAGGGTAGATTCAATGAGCAGTTCTTC. The encoded protein is CASSSGQGRFNEQFF. The full variable domain, completed using reference TRBV7-8 and TRBJ2-1, is GAGVSQSPRYKVAKRGQDVALRCDPISGHVSLFWYQQALGQGPEFLTYFQNEAQLDKSGLPSDRFFAERPEGSVSTLKIQRTQQEDSAVYLCASSSGQGRFNEQFFGPGTRLTVL.

Only a few counts were recorded for this clone. The V gene is TRBV9, the J gene TRBJ2-3, with TRBD2 identical over 16 bases. The CDR3 extends over 17 amino acids. From germline, CDR1 is SGDLS and CDR2 YYNGEE. Trimming at V came to 3 bases and at J to 5 bases, leaving 6 bases not matched to a gene. The CDR3 DNA sequence: TGTGCCAGCAGCGGACCGGGACTAGCGGGGGGGATAGATACGCAGTATTTT. Translating gives CASSGPGLAGGIDTQYF.

This clone was recorded only once. The chain is built from TRBV24-1 and TRBJ2-3, with D possibly matching TRBD2 (5 bases). The CDR3 consists of 13 residues. V was trimmed by 9 bases and J by 1 base, leaving 10 bases between them. The germline gives CDR1 KGHDR, CDR2 SFDVKD. CDR3 region: CATRLSGTDTQYF. The CDR3 region has the DNA TGTGCCACCCGTCTTAGCGGCACAGATACGCAGTATTTT.

This chain joins TRBV5-8 and TRBJ2-7; 9 bases map to TRBD2. J lost 3 bases, V lost 6 bases, and 16 bases had no gene match. The CDR3 has 17 residues. Germline CDR1 is SGHTS and CDR2 is YDEGEE. CDR3 in DNA: TGTGCCAGCAACCTTTTACAGACCGGGACTAGCCGCTACGAGCAGTACTTC. It yields the protein CASNLLQTGTSRYEQYF.

V is TRBV9 and J is TRBJ2-3; 12 bases agree with TRBD1. With 5 bases clipped from V and 3 bases from J, the junction kept 4 bases outside the gene matches. This CDR3 spans 15 amino acids. Germline V gene lookup returns CDR1 SGDLS and CDR2 YYNGEE. The CDR3 coding sequence is TGTGCCAGCAGGGGGACAGGGGGCGAGACAGATACGCAGTATTTT. It codes for CASRGTGGETDTQYF.

This chain joins TRBV19 and TRBJ2-5; 8 nucleotides line up with TRBD1. CDR1 is LNHDA, CDR2 SQIVND, per germline (reference sequence). The CDR3 loop spans 18 amino acids. The ends lost 4 bases at V and 0 bases at J; junction bases unmatched: 13. The CDR3 reads CASSTLDRAVSHQETQYF. CDR3 DNA: TGTGCCAGTAGTACCTTGGACAGGGCGGTCTCTCACCAAGAGACCCAGTACTTC.

The chain employs TRBV7-6 and TRBJ2-5, with a weak D call TRBD2 (5 bases). This CDR3 has 12 residues. The germline V gene encodes CDR1 SGHVS and CDR2 FNYEAQ. Trimming shortened V by 5 bases and J by 7 bases, and 11 bases separated the two germline ends. This CDR3 reads CASSAISGTQYF. CDR3 DNA: TGTGCCAGCAGCGCAATAAGCGGGACCCAGTACTTC. Complete variable domain (other parts from reference TRBV7-6 and TRBJ2-5): GAGVSQSPRYKVTKRGQDVALRCDPISGHVSLYWYRQALGQGPEFLTYFNYEAQQDKSGLPNDRFSAERPEGSISTLTIQRTEQRDSAMYRCASSAISGTQYFGPGTRLLVL.

The chain carries TRBV18 and TRBJ1-2; maybe TRBD1 (6 bases). The ends were cut back, 2 bases at V and 5 bases at J, with 15 bases in the middle. The germline CDR1 and CDR2 sequences are KGHSH and LQKENI. The CDR3 runs to 15 residues. For the CDR3, the DNA is TGTGCCAGCTCACCAATTAGCCGGACAGAATATGGCTACACCTTC. Translation: CASSPISRTEYGYTF. The full variable domain, in which reference TRBV18 and TRBJ1-2 provide the parts outside the CDR3, is NAGVMQNPRHLVRRRGQEARLRCSPMKGHSHVYWYRQLPEEGLKFMVYLQKENIIDESGMPKERFSAEFPKEGPSILRIQQVVRGDSAAYFCASSPISRTEYGYTFGSGTRLTVV.

This rearrangement joins TRBV6-5 to TRBJ2-7; D may be TRBD2 (5 bases). The CDR3 has 14 amino acids. Between the trimmed V and J ends, which lost 2 bases and 3 bases, there was a span of 11 bases. Germline CDR1 reads MNHEY; CDR2 reads SVGAGI. In DNA, the CDR3 is TGTGCCAGCAGTTACGGGTTGGGAGACTACGAGCAGTACTTC. This gives the protein CASSYGLGDYEQYF.